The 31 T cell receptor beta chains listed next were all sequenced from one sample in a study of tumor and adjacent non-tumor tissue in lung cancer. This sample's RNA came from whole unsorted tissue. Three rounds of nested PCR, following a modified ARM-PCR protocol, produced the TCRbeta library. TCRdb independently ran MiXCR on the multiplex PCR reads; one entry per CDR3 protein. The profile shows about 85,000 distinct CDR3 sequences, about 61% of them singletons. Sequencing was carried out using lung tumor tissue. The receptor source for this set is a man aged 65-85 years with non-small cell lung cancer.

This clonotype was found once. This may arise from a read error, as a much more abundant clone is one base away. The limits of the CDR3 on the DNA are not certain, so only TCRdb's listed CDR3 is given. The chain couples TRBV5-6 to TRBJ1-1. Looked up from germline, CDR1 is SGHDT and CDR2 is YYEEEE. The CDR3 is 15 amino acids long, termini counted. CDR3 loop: CDSSFGNGGITEAFF.

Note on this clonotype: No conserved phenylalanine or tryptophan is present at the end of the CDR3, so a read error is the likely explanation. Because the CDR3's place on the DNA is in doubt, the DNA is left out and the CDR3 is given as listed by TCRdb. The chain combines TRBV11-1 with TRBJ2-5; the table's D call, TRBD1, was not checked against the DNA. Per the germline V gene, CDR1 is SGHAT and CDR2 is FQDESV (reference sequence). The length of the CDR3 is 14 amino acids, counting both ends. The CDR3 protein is CASTRGDSQETQSS.

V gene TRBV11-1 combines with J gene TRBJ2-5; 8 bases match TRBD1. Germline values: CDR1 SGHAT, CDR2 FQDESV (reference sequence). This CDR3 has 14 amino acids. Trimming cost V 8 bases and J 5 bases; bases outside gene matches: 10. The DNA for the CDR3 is TGTGCCAGCCCCCTGGACAGGGTTTTTGAGACCCAGTACTTC. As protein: CASPLDRVFETQYF.

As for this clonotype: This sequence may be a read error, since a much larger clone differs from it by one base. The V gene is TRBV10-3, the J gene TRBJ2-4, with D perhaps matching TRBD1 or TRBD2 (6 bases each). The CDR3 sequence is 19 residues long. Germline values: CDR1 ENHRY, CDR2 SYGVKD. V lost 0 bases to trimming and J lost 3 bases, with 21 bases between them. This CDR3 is CAISESVTGARLDKNIQYF. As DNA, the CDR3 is TGTGCCATCAGTGAGTCTGTAACGGGGGCCAGGTTGGACAAAAACATTCAGTACTTC.

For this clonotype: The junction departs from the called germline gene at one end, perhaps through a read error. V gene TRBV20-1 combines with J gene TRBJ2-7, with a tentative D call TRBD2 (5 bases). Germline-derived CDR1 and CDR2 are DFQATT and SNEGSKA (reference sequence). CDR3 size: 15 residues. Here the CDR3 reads CSASDAGGISYEHYF. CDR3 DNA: TGCAGTGCTAGTGACGCAGGAGGAATCTCCTACGAGCACTACTTC.

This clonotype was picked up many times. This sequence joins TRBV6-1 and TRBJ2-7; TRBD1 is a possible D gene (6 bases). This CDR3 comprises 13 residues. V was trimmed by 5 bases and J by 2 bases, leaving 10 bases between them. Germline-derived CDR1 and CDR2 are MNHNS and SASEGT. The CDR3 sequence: CASSRQAAYEQYF. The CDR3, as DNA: TGTGCCAGCAGTCGACAGGCTGCCTACGAGCAGTACTTC.

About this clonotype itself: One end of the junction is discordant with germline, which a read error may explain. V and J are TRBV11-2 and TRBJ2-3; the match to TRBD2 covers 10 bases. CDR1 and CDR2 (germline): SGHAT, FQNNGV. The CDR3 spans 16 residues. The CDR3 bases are TGTGCCAGCAGCCTAGTAGCGGGGGGCCGCTCGGATACGCAGTGTTTT. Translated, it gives CASSLVAGGRSDTQCF.

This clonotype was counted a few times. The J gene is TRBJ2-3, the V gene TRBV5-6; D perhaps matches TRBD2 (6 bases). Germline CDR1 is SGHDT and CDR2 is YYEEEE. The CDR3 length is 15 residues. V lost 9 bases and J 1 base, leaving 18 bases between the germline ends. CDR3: CAKSGNRGGTDTQYF. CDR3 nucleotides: TGTGCCAAGAGCGGAAACCGCGGGGGCACAGATACGCAGTATTTT.

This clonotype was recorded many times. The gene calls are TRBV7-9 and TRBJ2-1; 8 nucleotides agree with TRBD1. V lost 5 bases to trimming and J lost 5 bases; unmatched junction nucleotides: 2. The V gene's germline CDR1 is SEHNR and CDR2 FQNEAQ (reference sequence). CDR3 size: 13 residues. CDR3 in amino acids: CASSGQGNNEQFF. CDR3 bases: TGTGCCAGCAGCGGACAGGGTAACAATGAGCAGTTCTTC.

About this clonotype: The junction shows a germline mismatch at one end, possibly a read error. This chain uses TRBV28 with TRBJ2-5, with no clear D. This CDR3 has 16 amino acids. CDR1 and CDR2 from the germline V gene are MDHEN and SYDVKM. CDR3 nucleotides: TGTGCCAGCAGTCCCCTGGTTCCGATACAACAAGAGACCCAGCACTTC. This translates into CASSPLVPIQQETQHF.

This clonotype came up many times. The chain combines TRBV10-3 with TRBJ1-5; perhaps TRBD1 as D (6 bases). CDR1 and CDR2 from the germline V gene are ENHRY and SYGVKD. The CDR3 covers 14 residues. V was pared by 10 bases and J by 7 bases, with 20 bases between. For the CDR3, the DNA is TGTGCCACTGAGGGGGGGACACGAAAGCAGCCCCAGCATTTT. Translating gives CATEGGTRKQPQHF.

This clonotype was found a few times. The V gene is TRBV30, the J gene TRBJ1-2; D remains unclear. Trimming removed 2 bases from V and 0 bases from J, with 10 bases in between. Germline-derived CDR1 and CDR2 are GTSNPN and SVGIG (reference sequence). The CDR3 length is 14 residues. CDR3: CAWSRNAANYGYTF. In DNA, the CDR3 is TGTGCCTGGAGTAGGAATGCTGCTAACTATGGCTACACCTTC.

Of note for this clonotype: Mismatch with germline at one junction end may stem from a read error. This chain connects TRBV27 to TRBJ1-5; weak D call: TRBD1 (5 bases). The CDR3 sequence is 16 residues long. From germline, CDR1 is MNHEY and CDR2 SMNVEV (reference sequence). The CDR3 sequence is CASSLIGGESNQPQQF. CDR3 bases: TGTGCCAGCAGTCTTATCGGGGGGGAAAGCAATCAGCCCCAGCAGTTT.

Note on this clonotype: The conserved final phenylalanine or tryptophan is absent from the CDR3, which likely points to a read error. CDR3 in amino acids: CASSLEGHHEKLFL. The CDR3 bases are TGTGCCAGCAGCTTAGAGGGCCACCATGAAAAACTGTTTTTG. This chain connects TRBV7-9 to TRBJ1-4; D is uncertain. The CDR3 consists of 14 residues. The germline V and J ends were trimmed by 1 base and 6 bases, with 9 bases remaining between them. From germline, CDR1 is SEHNR and CDR2 FQNEAQ (reference sequence).

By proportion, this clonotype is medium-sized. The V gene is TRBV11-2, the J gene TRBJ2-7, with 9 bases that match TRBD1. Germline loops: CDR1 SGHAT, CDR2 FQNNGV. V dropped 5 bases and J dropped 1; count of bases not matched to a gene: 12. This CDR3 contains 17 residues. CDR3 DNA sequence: TGTGCCAGCAGCCGCCGCCCCGGACAGGGGACGTCCTACGAGCAGTACTTC. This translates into CASSRRPGQGTSYEQYF.

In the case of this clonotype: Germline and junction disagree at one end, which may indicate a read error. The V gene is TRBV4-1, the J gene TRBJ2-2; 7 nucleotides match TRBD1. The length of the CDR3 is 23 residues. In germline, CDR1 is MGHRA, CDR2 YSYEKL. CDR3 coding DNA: TGTGCCAGCAGCCGAGGGCCACTCATACGGGCAGGGGGTGGCGGCCCGAACACCGGGGAGCTGTTTTTT. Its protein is CASSRGPLIRAGGGGPNTGELFF.

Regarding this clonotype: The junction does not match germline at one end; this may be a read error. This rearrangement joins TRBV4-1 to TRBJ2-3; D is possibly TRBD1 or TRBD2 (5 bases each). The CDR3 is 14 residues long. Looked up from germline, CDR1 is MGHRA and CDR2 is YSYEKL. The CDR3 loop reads CARSQGLAGDTQYF. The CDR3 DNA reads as TGCGCCAGGAGCCAAGGCCTAGCAGGGGATACGCAGTATTTT.

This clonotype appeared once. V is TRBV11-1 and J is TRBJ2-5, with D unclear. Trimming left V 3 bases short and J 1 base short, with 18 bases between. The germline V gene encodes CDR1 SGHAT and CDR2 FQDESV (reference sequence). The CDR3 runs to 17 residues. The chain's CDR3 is CASSFEPPRTGQETQYF. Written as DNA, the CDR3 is TGTGCCAGCAGCTTCGAACCCCCAAGGACGGGCCAAGAGACCCAGTACTTC.

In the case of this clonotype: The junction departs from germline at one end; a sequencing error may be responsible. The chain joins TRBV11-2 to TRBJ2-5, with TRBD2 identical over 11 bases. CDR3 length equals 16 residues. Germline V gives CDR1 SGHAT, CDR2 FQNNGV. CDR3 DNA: TGTGACAGCAGCCTACTAGCGGGAGTAGGGCATGAGACCCAGTACTTC. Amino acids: CDSSLLAGVGHETQYF.

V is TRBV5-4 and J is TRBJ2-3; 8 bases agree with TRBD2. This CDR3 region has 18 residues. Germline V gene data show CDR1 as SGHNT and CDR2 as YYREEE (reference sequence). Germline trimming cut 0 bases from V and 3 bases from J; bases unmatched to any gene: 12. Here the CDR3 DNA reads TGTGCCAGCAGCTTGGGGACCGGGACTAGAGGGAGAACAGATACGCAGTATTTT. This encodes CASSLGTGTRGRTDTQYF. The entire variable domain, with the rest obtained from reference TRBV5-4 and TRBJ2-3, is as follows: ETGVTQSPTHLIKTRGQQVTLRCSSQSGHNTVSWYQQALGQGPQFIFQYYREEENGRGNFPPRFSGLQFPNYSSELNVNALELDDSALYLCASSLGTGTRGRTDTQYFGPGTRLTVL.

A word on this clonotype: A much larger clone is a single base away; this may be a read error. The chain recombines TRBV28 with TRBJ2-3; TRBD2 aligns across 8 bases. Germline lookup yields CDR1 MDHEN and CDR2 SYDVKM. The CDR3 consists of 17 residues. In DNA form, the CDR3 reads TGTGTCAGCAGTCCCCCTCGTCGAGCGGGAGTGACAGATACGCAGTATTTT. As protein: CVSSPPRRAGVTDTQYF. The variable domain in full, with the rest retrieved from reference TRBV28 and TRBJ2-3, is DVKVTQSSRYLVKRTGEKVFLECVQDMDHENMFWYRQDPGLGLRLIYFSYDVKMKEKGDIPEGYSVSREKKERFSLILESASTNQTSMYLCVSSPPRRAGVTDTQYFGPGTRLTVL.

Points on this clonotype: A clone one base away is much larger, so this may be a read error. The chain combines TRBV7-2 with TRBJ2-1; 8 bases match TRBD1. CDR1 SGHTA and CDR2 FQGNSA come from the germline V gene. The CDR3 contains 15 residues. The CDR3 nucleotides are TGTGCCGGCAGCTTACGGACAGGGACCTACAATGAGCAGTTCTTC. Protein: CAGSLRTGTYNEQFF. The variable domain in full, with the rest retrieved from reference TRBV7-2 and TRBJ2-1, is GAGVSQSPSNKVTEKGKDVELRCDPISGHTALYWYRQSLGQGLEFLIYFQGNSAPDKSGLPSDRFSAERTGGSVSTLTIQRTQQEDSAVYLCAGSLRTGTYNEQFFGPGTRLTVL.

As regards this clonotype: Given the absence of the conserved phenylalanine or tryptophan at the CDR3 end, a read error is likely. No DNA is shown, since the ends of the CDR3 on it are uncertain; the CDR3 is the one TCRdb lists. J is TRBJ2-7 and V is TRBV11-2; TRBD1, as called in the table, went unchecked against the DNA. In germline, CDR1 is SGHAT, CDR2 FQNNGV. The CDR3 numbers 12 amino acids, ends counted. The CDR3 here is CANSRTPSERYL.

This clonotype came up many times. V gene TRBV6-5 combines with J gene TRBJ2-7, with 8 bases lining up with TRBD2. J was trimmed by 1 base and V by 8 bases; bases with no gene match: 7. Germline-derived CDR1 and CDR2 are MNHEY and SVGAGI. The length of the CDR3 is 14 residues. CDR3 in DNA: TGTGCCAGCCGACTAGCGTTACAATCCTACGAGCAGTACTTC. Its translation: CASRLALQSYEQYF.

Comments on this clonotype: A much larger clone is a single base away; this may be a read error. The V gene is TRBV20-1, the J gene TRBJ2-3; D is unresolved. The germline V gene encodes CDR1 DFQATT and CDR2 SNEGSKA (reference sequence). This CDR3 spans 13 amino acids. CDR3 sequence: CSAPYPGTDTHYF. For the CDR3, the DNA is TGCAGTGCTCCCTATCCGGGCACAGATACGCACTATTTT.

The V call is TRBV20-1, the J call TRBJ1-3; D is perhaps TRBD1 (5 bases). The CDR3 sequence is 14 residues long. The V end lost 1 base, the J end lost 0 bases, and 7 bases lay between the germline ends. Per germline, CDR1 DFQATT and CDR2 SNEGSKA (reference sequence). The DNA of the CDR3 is TGCAGTGCTAGAGTGGACAACTCTGGAAACACCATATATTTT. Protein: CSARVDNSGNTIYF.

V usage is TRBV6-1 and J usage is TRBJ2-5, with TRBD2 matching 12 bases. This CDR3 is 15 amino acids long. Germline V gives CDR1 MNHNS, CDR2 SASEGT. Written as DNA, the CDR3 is TGTGGCACAAGGACTAGCGGGAACTCTAGGGAGACCCAGTACTTC. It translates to CGTRTSGNSRETQYF.

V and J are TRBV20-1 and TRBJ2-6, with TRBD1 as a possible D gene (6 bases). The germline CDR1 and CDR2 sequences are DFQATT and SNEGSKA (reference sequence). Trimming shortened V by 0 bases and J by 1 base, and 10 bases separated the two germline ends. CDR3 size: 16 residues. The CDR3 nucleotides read TGCAGTGCTAGAGACTCCACAGGGTCTGGGGCCAACGTCCTGACTTTC. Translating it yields CSARDSTGSGANVLTF.

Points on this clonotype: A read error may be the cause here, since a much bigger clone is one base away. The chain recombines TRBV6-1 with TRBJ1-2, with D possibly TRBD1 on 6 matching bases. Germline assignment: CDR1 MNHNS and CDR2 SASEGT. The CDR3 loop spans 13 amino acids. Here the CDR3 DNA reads TGTACCAGCAGTGTACAGGGCGGTTATGGCTACACCTTC. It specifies CTSSVQGGYGYTF.

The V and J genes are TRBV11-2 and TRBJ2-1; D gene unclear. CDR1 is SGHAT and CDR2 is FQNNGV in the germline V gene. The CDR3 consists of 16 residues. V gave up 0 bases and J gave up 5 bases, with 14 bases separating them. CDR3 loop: CASSLERTYADNEQFF. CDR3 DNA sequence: TGTGCCAGCAGCTTAGAACGGACCTATGCGGACAATGAGCAGTTCTTC.

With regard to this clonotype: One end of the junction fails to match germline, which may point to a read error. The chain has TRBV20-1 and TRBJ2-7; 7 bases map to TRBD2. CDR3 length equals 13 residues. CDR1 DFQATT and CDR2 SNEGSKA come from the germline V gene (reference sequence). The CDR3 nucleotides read TGCAGTGCTAGCGGGGGGAGCTCCTGCGAGCAGTACTTC. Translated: CSASGGSSCEQYF.